This TCR beta chain was identified during a study of cytomegalovirus exposure and HLA in healthy donors. Study at large: Unique TCRs numbering some 80 million, obtained from HLA-typed donors, made up an early data release. Across almost 400 genotyped donors, roughly 85% landed in the Caucasian-associated ancestry cluster.

With 60 Vbeta and 13 Jbeta primers, the PCR was carried out. Per the original methods: A later analysis counted around 80 million unique TCR beta chains, 9.5 million to 12 million shared. TCRdb's copy holds only in-frame clones and misses some; the assay was immunoSEQ multiplex PCR. That table is the source of V, J and clone size, and D and trimming were worked out from the DNA. Of 150,000 to 200,000 clones in the sample, around 80% are singletons; the top ten hold under 2%. Germline-derived CDR1 and CDR2 are SGHRS and YFSETQ. The CDR3 runs to 15 residues. The V segment lost 4 bases and the J segment 6 bases; nucleotides outside the gene matches: 7.

The clonotype was recovered from a woman aged 25 to 45 in good health and CMV-seronegative. V usage is TRBV5-1 and J usage is TRBJ1-2, with 12 bases fitting TRBD1. The source material was PBMCs. The CDR3 sequence is CASSGGTGGIHGYTF. The CDR3 DNA is TGCGCCAGCAGCGGGGGGACAGGGGGCATTCATGGCTACACCTTC.